This T cell receptor (beta chain) was documented in a study of PD-1 blockade in classical Hodgkin lymphoma. Study-level results: There was a significant rise in CD4+ TCR diversity by C4D1, with no such rise for CD8+. Complete responders entered with baseline diversity on par with newly diagnosed patients, the results showed.

This clone was counted a few times. Antigen unknown. At one end, the junction sequence differs from germline, possibly due to a read error. In every patient, relapse followed autologous stem cell transplantation, while exposure to brentuximab vedotin differed. Patients reached a best response of complete response, partial response or progressive disease. The CDR3 sequence is 11 residues long. Germline loops: CDR1 GTSNPN, CDR2 SVGIG (reference sequence). Some clones are missing from TCRdb's copy, which holds only in-frame ones; the method was immunoSEQ multiplex PCR. The sample lists some 50,000 clones; around 70% were seen once.

The chain has TRBV30 and TRBJ1-2; 7 bases map to TRBD1. The sequencing used peripheral blood mononuclear cells (PBMCs), collected at baseline. The source of this sequence is a human donor with classical Hodgkin lymphoma. This CDR3 is CAGRGPDGYTF. The CDR3, as DNA: TGTGCCGGGAGGGGGCCTGATGGCTACACCTTC.